This paragraph covers one TCR beta chain sequence. Trimming stripped 7 bases from V and 2 bases from J, with 15 bases between. The CDR3 totals 15 residues. From germline, CDR1 is MDHEN and CDR2 SYDVKM. The data belong to a study of control samples from healthy donors and cancer patients. Profiling relied on immunoSEQ multiplex PCR, and the TCRdb table lists in-frame clones only, not all of them. The table records 120,000 to 150,000 clones, 80% to 95% of them present only once. The chain recombines TRBV28 with TRBJ1-5; D is possibly TRBD1 (6 bases). The specimen was blood. This clonotype was sampled from a man under 40 in good health. The CDR3 nucleotides are TGTGCCAGCAAGGTCACTGGGGGCGGCAATCAGCCCCAGCATTTT. It codes for CASKVTGGGNQPQHF.